Detailed here is one TCR beta chain. Assay used: immunoSEQ multiplex PCR; TCRdb lists only in-frame clones, some missing. This sample yields 80,000 to 90,000 clones, of which 70% to 90% are seen a single time; approximately 1.2% belongs to the top ten. This sample stems from a study of blood T cell repertoires in COVID-19. The wider study: From T cells, B-cell-depleted T cells, or PBMCs came the material, which was cDNA or gDNA.

This CDR3 has 16 amino acids. Trimming took 5 bases from V and 7 from J, leaving 20 bases between them. CDR1 and CDR2 (germline): LNHNV, YYDKDF (reference sequence). Sequenced: peripheral blood. This clonotype was obtained from a man of 80 years or more with active or convalescent COVID-19. The chain combines TRBV15 with TRBJ2-2; D gene uncertain. The DNA of the CDR3 is TGTGCCACCAGCCCCGGTCAGTCGCGGAATTTCGGGGAGCTGTTTTTT. Translating it yields CATSPGQSRNFGELFF.